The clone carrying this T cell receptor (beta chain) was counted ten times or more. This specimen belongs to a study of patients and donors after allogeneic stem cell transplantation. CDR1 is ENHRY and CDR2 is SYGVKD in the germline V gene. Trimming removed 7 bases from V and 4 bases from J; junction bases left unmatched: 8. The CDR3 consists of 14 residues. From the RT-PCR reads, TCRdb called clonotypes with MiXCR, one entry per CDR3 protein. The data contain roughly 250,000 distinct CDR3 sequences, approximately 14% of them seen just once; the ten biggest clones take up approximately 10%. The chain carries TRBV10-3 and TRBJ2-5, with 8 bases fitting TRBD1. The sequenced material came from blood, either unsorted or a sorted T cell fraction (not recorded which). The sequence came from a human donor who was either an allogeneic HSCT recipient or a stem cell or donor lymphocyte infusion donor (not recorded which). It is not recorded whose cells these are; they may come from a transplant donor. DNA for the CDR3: TGTGCCATCACGGACAGGGTCGGAGGAGAGACCCAGTACTTC. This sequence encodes CAITDRVGGETQYF.